This T cell receptor beta chain was sequenced during a study of human T cells and chemical hapten exposure. On the study more broadly: Variability of per-sample TCR yields stemmed mainly from small differences in pooled library volume.

Time point given: healthy volunteer bleed at 2 weeks. Total RNA came from unfractionated whole blood. V dropped 1 base and J dropped 1 base, with 7 bases sitting between them. The CDR3 covers 15 residues. Germline CDR1 is SEHNR and CDR2 is FQNEAQ (reference sequence). Within the library, unique molecular identifiers were attached to each individual cDNA molecule. TCRdb reprocessed the RACE reads with MiXCR, giving one entry per CDR3 protein. Among some 90,000 distinct CDR3 sequences listed, approximately 9.7% were seen once. The sequenced sample consisted of whole blood. The clonotype originates from a female donor in good health. Some clones in this sample may be carry-over from other donors' samples. The V gene is TRBV7-9, the J gene TRBJ1-4; D remains unclear. CDR3 sequence reads: CASSLVPETNEKLFF. The CDR3 bases are TGTGCCAGCAGCTTAGTCCCTGAAACTAATGAAAAACTGTTTTTT.